Listed below are T cell receptor beta chains from one sample, sequenced in a study of regulatory T cells in long-lasting Graves disease. MiXCR, applied by TCRdb to the multiplex PCR reads, yields one record per CDR3 protein. Of around 450,000 distinct CDR3 sequences listed, about 15% are singletons. This same sample was also taken into another study, of T cells in Graves' hyperthyroidism and ophthalmopathy.

Here the sequenced sample was peripheral blood mononuclear cells (PBMCs), taken at new diagnosis, from a patient treated with antithyroid drugs. The receptor source for this set is a woman aged 40 to 49 with Graves disease. Both conserved end residues are trimmed from each CDR3. Each record gives: V gene, J gene, CDR3 protein.

TRBV18	TRBJ2-5	ASSPSSGTETQY
TRBV29-1	TRBJ1-1	SDGLGINTMNTEAF
TRBV7-2	TRBJ2-3	ASSLGGGSEIGDTQY
TRBV13	TRBJ1-2	ASSFRQGLNYGYT
TRBV7-8	TRBJ1-3	ASSSIRDSSGNTIY
TRBV12-3/TRBV12-4	TRBJ2-1	ASEAGPYNEQF
TRBV2	TRBJ2-1	ASSEARQYNEQF
TRBV10-3	TRBJ1-2	AITLGQGYGYT
TRBV3-1	TRBJ2-3	ASSAHTSGSPDTQY
TRBV3-1	TRBJ1-1	ASSQDAGGGTEAF
TRBV11-3	TRBJ1-2	ASSPDRTYGYT
TRBV3-1	TRBJ2-2	ASSHSGTRGTGELF
TRBV3-1	TRBJ1-1	ASSHLQGNTEAF
TRBV6-5	TRBJ2-1	ASSYRGLAGDEQF
TRBV18	TRBJ2-5	ASSPNPGQGGETQY
TRBV10-2	TRBJ2-1	ASSGGSGRAKNEQF
TRBV7-9	TRBJ1-3	ASSLAGRNTIY
TRBV6-1	TRBJ2-5	ASSEALLAGETQY
TRBV20-1	TRBJ2-1	SVHDRRLYNEQF
TRBV7-8	TRBJ2-3	ASSYTTSGLDTQY
TRBV28	TRBJ1-3	ASSLGGGRGNTIY
TRBV5-4	TRBJ1-4	ASSRGQVATNEKLF
TRBV20-1	TRBJ1-6	SARVGTMGYNSPLH
TRBV3-1	TRBJ1-2	ASSQQLSTGNYGYT
TRBV12-3/TRBV12-4	TRBJ2-5	ASSKNRVGNQETQY
TRBV20-1	TRBJ2-3	SVPSGSSLDTQY
TRBV7-9	TRBJ2-7	ASSATYEQH
TRBV29-1	TRBJ2-7	SVEYPGTYEQY
TRBV11-1	TRBJ2-5	ASSLAGPDRAWWETQY
TRBV2	TRBJ2-4	ASSDRSKNIQY
TRBV28	TRBJ1-1	ASTPRREWTEAF
TRBV7-9	TRBJ2-1	ASSLGGGVTYNEQF
TRBV20-1	TRBJ1-5	SATQEQRQPQH
TRBV7-3	TRBJ2-1	ASTWTGTGKNSYNEQF
TRBV6-2/TRBV6-3	TRBJ2-1	ASSVFFSLAFYNEQF
TRBV11-2	TRBJ2-3	AGSYTDTQY
TRBV10-2	TRBJ2-1	ASRGTADNEQF
TRBV28	TRBJ2-5	ASSLGSGESQETQY
TRBV12-3/TRBV12-4	TRBJ1-1	ASSFSALNTEAF
TRBV7-9	TRBJ2-7	ASSLKSTYEQY
TRBV5-1	TRBJ2-2	ASSLKPGELF
TRBV27	TRBJ1-1	ASSSFRGRGNTEAF
TRBV6-1	TRBJ2-7	ASSIRTGTAYEQY
TRBV20-1	TRBJ2-1	SARDAHEQF
TRBV4-1	TRBJ1-5	ASSRFQEGNQPQH
TRBV20-1	TRBJ2-1	SAAGLAGVDEQF
TRBV28	TRBJ2-7	ASSSQGLAGSYEQY
TRBV12-3/TRBV12-4	TRBJ2-2	ASTGGQGTPGSCF
TRBV7-9	TRBJ1-1	ASSSHPDRPSIGARGTEAF
TRBV27	TRBJ1-5	ASRGRGGDQPQH
TRBV24-1	TRBJ2-1	ATSDLGDYNEQF
TRBV3-1	TRBJ2-3	ASRISGTTDTQY